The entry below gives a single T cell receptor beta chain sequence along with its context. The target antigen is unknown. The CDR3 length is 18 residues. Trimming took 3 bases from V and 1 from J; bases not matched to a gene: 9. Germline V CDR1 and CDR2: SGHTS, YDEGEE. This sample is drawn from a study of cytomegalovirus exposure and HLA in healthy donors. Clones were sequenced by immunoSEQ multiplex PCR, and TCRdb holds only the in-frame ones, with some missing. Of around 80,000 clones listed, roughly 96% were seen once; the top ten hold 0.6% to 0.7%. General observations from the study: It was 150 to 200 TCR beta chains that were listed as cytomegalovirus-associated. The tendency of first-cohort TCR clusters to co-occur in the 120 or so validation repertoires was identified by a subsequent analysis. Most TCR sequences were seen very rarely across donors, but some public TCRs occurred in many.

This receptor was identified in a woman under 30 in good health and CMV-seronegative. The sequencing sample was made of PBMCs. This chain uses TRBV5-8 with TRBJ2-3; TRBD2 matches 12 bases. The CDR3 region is CASSSGGTSGSGTDTQYF. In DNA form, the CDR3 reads TGTGCCAGCAGCTCCGGGGGGACTAGCGGGTCCGGCACAGATACGCAGTATTTT. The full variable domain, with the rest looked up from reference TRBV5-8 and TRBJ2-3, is EAGVTQSPTHLIKTRGQQATLRCSPISGHTSVYWYQQALGLGLQFLLWYDEGEERNRGNFPPRFSGRQFPNYSSELNVNALELEDSALYLCASSSGGTSGSGTDTQYFGPGTRLTVL.